The 25 T cell receptor beta chains below come from one sample, sequenced in a study of blood T cells in healthy people across ages. A sample-barcoded 5' primer and a J-beta primer mix were used in a second PCR of roughly 7 to 11 cycles. TCRdb processed the 5' RACE reads anew with MiXCR; each CDR3 protein has one entry. The repertoire holds 1.8 million or so distinct CDR3 sequences, with approximately 40% as singletons. Sequenced material: blood. The source is a human donor in good health.

The chain links TRBV28 to TRBJ2-1; 7 bases align to TRBD1. V gave up 5 bases and J gave up 3 bases; unmatched junction bases: 7. The CDR3 is 15 amino acids. In germline, CDR1 is MDHEN, CDR2 SYDVKM. The CDR3 DNA reads TGTGCCAGCAGTCTCATCCGGGACAGCTACAATGAGCAGTTCTTC. Protein product: CASSLIRDSYNEQFF. Complete variable domain (other parts from reference TRBV28 and TRBJ2-1): DVKVTQSSRYLVKRTGEKVFLECVQDMDHENMFWYRQDPGLGLRLIYFSYDVKMKEKGDIPEGYSVSREKKERFSLILESASTNQTSMYLCASSLIRDSYNEQFFGPGTRLTVL.

This chain connects TRBV2 to TRBJ1-5; D remains unclear. Per the germline V gene, CDR1 is SNHLY and CDR2 is FYNNEI. Trimming shortened V by 5 bases and J by 0 bases, and 11 bases separated the two germline ends. The CDR3 loop spans 15 amino acids. The CDR3 loop reads CASSITVYSNQPQHF. In nucleotides, the CDR3 is TGTGCCAGCAGTATAACAGTTTATAGCAATCAGCCCCAGCATTTT. The full variable domain, in which reference TRBV2 and TRBJ1-5 provide the parts outside the CDR3, is EPEVTQTPSHQVTQMGQEVILRCVPISNHLYFYWYRQILGQKVEFLVSFYNNEISEKSEIFDDQFSVERPDGSNFTLKIRSTKLEDSAMYFCASSITVYSNQPQHFGDGTRLSIL.

This clonotype was picked up a small number of times. J is TRBJ1-2 and V is TRBV13; D not resolved. The CDR3 has 15 residues. V lost 5 bases and J 0 bases, leaving 13 bases between the germline ends. The germline V gene encodes CDR1 PRHDT and CDR2 FYEKMQ (reference sequence). CDR3 in amino acids: CASSLNGLANYGYTF. DNA of the CDR3: TGTGCCAGCAGCCTAAACGGGTTAGCTAACTATGGCTACACCTTC. The whole variable domain, remainder taken from reference TRBV13 and TRBJ1-2, is AAGVIQSPRHLIKEKRETATLKCYPIPRHDTVYWYQQGPGQDPQFLISFYEKMQSDKGSIPDRFSAQQFSDYHSELNMSSLELGDSALYFCASSLNGLANYGYTFGSGTRLTVV.

The chain uses TRBV12-3 or TRBV12-4 and TRBJ2-1, with 8 bases identical to TRBD2. The CDR3 sequence is 15 residues long. Trimming removed 6 bases from V and 4 bases from J; junction bases left unmatched: 8. The CDR3: CASRTIAGTYNEQFF. CDR3 DNA sequence: TGTGCCAGCAGAACTATAGCGGGGACGTACAATGAGCAGTTCTTC.

Written as DNA, the CDR3 is TGTGCCAGCAGTTTTTGGGGGACAGCTTTCTTT. Amino acid sequence: CASSFWGTAFF. This chain links TRBV12-3 or TRBV12-4 with TRBJ1-1; a weak D match, TRBD1 (5 bases). V lost 3 bases, J lost 10 bases, and 9 bases lay in between. The CDR3 totals 11 residues.

The chain recombines TRBV15 with TRBJ2-5; 10 bases fit TRBD2. Germline V lookup: CDR1 LNHNV, CDR2 YYDKDF (reference sequence). CDR3 length equals 15 residues. The V segment lost 5 bases and the J segment 3 bases; nucleotides outside the gene matches: 6. CDR3 sequence: CATSPRLAGKETQYF. The DNA of the CDR3 is TGTGCCACCAGCCCACGACTAGCGGGCAAAGAGACCCAGTACTTC.

The rearrangement joins TRBV9 to TRBJ1-6; D possibly corresponds to TRBD1 (5 bases). Germline CDR1 is SGDLS and CDR2 is YYNGEE. Deletions cut 3 bases from V and 10 bases from J, with 17 bases between. CDR3 length equals 15 residues. The CDR3 sequence is CASSAGEGAGSPLHF. The DNA of the CDR3 is TGTGCCAGCAGCGCGGGGGAGGGAGCGGGATCACCCCTCCACTTT.

This chain connects TRBV20-1 to TRBJ2-3, with a weak D call TRBD1 (6 bases). The CDR3 extends over 13 amino acids. V shed 3 bases and J shed 4 bases, with 11 bases lying between them. Looked up from germline, CDR1 is DFQATT and CDR2 is SNEGSKA (reference sequence). This CDR3 reads CSARRGSPDTQYF. CDR3 bases: TGCAGTGCTAGGAGGGGGAGTCCAGATACGCAGTATTTT.

This chain links TRBV4-1 with TRBJ2-4; 10 bases are a match to TRBD2. Germline CDR1 is MGHRA and CDR2 is YSYEKL. The junction had 12 bases not matched to a gene; V was cut back by 4 bases and J by 3 bases. The CDR3 loop spans 18 amino acids. Here the CDR3 DNA reads TGCGCCAGCAGCCTGGGACTAGCGAAAGGGCTAGTCAAAAACATTCAGTACTTC. It specifies CASSLGLAKGLVKNIQYF.

This clonotype occurred a few times. The rearrangement uses TRBV10-3 and TRBJ2-7; D gene uncertain. Trimming removed 4 bases at V and 4 bases at J, with 8 bases between. Germline CDR1 and CDR2: ENHRY and SYGVKD. The CDR3 length is 12 residues. CDR3 protein: CAISATQYEQYF. The CDR3 nucleotides are TGTGCCATCAGTGCGACCCAGTACGAGCAGTACTTC.

This clonotype was counted a few times. The chain recombines TRBV6-5 with TRBJ2-1; 7 bases line up with TRBD1. The CDR3 sequence is 15 residues long. Germline V gives CDR1 MNHEY, CDR2 SVGAGI. V lost 6 bases to trimming and J lost 6 bases; unmatched junction nucleotides: 11. Here the CDR3 reads CASRETGRGVNEQFF. The DNA of the CDR3 is TGTGCCAGCAGAGAGACAGGGAGAGGGGTCAATGAGCAGTTCTTC.

Written as DNA, the CDR3 is TGTGCCAGCAGCCACCCGGGACGGACTACTAACTATGGCTACACCTTC. Translating gives CASSHPGRTTNYGYTF. This chain uses TRBV5-6 with TRBJ1-2; tentative D call: TRBD1 (5 bases). The CDR3 totals 16 residues. Deletions cut 4 bases from V and 0 bases from J, with 16 bases between. From germline, CDR1 is SGHDT and CDR2 YYEEEE.

This clonotype has only a few counts. The chain couples TRBV25-1 to TRBJ2-3; D remains unclear. The CDR3 loop spans 14 amino acids. V dropped 0 bases and J dropped 4 bases, with 8 bases sitting between them. Germline assignment: CDR1 MGHDK and CDR2 SYGVNS. The CDR3 DNA sequence: TGTGCCAGCAGTGAATATTTTAGCTCAGATACGCAGTATTTT. Its translation is CASSEYFSSDTQYF.

This clonotype turned up a few times. The chain has TRBV5-1 and TRBJ2-1, with D possibly called TRBD1 or TRBD2 (5 bases each). The length of the CDR3 is 14 residues. Germline V gene lookup returns CDR1 SGHRS and CDR2 YFSETQ. V was cut by 7 bases and J by 0 bases, with 11 bases left in between. CDR3 sequence: CASRGRNSYNEQFF. The CDR3, as DNA: TGCGCCAGCCGGGGACGGAACTCCTACAATGAGCAGTTCTTC.

This clonotype was counted a few times. The chain carries TRBV28 and TRBJ2-5, with D possibly matching TRBD1 (5 bases). CDR1 is MDHEN, CDR2 SYDVKM, per germline. The CDR3 is 15 amino acids. The ends were cut back, 2 bases at V and 5 bases at J, with 15 bases in the middle. The chain's CDR3 is CASSLQLGVPETQYF. In nucleotides, the CDR3 is TGTGCCAGCAGTTTACAGTTAGGGGTGCCCGAGACCCAGTACTTC.

The gene calls are TRBV4-1 and TRBJ2-1, with D perhaps being TRBD1 or TRBD2 (5 bases each). This CDR3 is built from 16 residues. Germline CDR1 and CDR2: MGHRA and YSYEKL. The V and J ends lost 1 base and 2 bases respectively, with 12 bases between them. The chain's CDR3 is CASSQGEGNPYNEQFF. The CDR3 DNA follows: TGCGCCAGCAGCCAAGGAGAGGGGAACCCCTACAATGAGCAGTTCTTC.

The chain is built from TRBV4-1 and TRBJ2-7; perhaps D is TRBD1 or TRBD2 (5 bases each). The DNA end favors TRBJ2-5, so the J call may be wrong. Germline loops: CDR1 MGHRA, CDR2 YSYEKL. The CDR3 loop spans 14 amino acids. The CDR3 DNA reads as TGCGCCAGCAGCCAAGGGGAGCTTCAGGGGACCCAGTACTTC. It translates to CASSQGELQGTQYF.

The rearrangement uses TRBV7-9 and TRBJ1-2, with 11 bases fitting TRBD1. The germline CDR1 and CDR2 sequences are SEHNR and FQNEAQ (reference sequence). Trimming removed 5 bases from V and 9 bases from J; junction bases left unmatched: 5. The CDR3 contains 13 residues. The CDR3 DNA reads as TGTGCCAGCAGCCTCGGACAGGGGGCTAGCTACACCTTC. Its translation is CASSLGQGASYTF.

V and J are TRBV24-1 and TRBJ2-1; D gene ambiguous. Per the germline V gene, CDR1 is KGHDR and CDR2 is SFDVKD. The V gene lost 1 base and the J gene lost 7 bases, with 4 bases spanning the gap. The CDR3 is 12 amino acids. The CDR3 region is CATSDFDNEQFF. CDR3 DNA: TGTGCCACCAGTGATTTTGATAATGAGCAGTTCTTC.

This clonotype was recorded a few times. CDR3 coding DNA: TGTGCCAGCAGTCGCTCTAGCGGGGGGGCAAATACGCAGTATTTT. This sequence encodes CASSRSSGGANTQYF. The rearrangement links TRBV6-5 to TRBJ2-3; 12 bases map to TRBD2. Germline V CDR1 and CDR2: MNHEY, SVGAGI. After removal of 5 bases from V and 7 bases from J, the junction contained 7 bases not matched to a gene. The CDR3 length is 15 residues.

As to this clonotype: Compared with germline, one end of the junction differs, possibly owing to a read error. The V and J genes are TRBV5-5 and TRBJ2-2; a weak D match, TRBD1 (6 bases). Germline lookup yields CDR1 SGHKS and CDR2 YYEKEE (reference sequence). There are 15 residues in the CDR3. CDR3 sequence: CASSFDRLDTGELFF. CDR3 nucleotide sequence: TGCGCCAGCAGCTTCGACAGGTTAGACACCGGGGAGCTGTTTTTT.

The chain is built from TRBV4-1 and TRBJ1-4; 7 positions agree with TRBD1. This CDR3 is 15 amino acids long. V lost 4 bases, J lost 7 bases, and 9 bases stayed unmatched. In germline, CDR1 is MGHRA, CDR2 YSYEKL. CDR3 in DNA: TGCGCCAGCAGCCGACCAGACAGGGAGGGTGAAAAACTGTTTTTT. Its translation is CASSRPDREGEKLFF.

The chain combines TRBV5-1 with TRBJ1-2; D gene uncertain. The length of the CDR3 is 13 residues. V was shortened by 7 bases and J by 3 bases, with 13 bases between the two germline ends. The V gene's germline CDR1 is SGHRS and CDR2 YFSETQ. This CDR3 is CASQDPPDYGYTF. The CDR3 DNA reads as TGCGCCAGCCAGGATCCTCCTGACTATGGCTACACCTTC. The whole variable domain, filled in from reference TRBV5-1 and TRBJ1-2, reads KAGVTQTPRYLIKTRGQQVTLSCSPISGHRSVSWYQQTPGQGLQFLFEYFSETQRNKGNFPGRFSGRQFSNSRSEMNVSTLELGDSALYLCASQDPPDYGYTFGSGTRLTVV.

This clonotype was counted a few times. The CDR3 bases are TGCGCCAGCAGCTTGGCGTCTACATCCTACAATGAGCAGTTCTTC. Translation: CASSLASTSYNEQFF. The chain links TRBV5-1 to TRBJ2-1; D gene uncertain. CDR1 SGHRS and CDR2 YFSETQ come from the germline V gene. The V gene lost 0 bases and the J gene lost 1 base, with 8 bases spanning the gap. CDR3 length: 15 amino acids.

In its sample, this clonotype was seen a few times. The chain couples TRBV7-2 to TRBJ2-1; D is undetermined. The CDR3 spans 14 residues. CDR1 is SGHTA and CDR2 is FQGNSA in the germline V gene. Trimming removed 0 bases at V and 6 bases at J, with 9 bases between. The CDR3 sequence: CASSLAGVPNEQFF. The CDR3, as DNA: TGTGCCAGCAGCTTAGCAGGAGTACCCAATGAGCAGTTCTTC.